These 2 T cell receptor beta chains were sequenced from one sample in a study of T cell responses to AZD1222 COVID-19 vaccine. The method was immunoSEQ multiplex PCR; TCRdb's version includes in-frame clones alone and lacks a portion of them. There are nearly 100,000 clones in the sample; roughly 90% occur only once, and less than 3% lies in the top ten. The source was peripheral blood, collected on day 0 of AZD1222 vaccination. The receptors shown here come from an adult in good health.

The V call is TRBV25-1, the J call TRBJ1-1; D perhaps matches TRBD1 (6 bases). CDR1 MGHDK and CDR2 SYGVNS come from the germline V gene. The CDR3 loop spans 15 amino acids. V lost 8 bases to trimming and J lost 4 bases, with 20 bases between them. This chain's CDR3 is CASRQGLYDGTEAFF. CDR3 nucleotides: TGTGCCAGCCGGCAGGGGCTTTATGACGGCACTGAAGCTTTCTTT.

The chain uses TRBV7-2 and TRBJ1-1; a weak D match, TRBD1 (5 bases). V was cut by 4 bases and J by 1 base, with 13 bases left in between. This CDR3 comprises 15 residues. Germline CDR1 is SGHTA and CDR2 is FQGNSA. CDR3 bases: TGTGCCAGCAGCTGGGCGACAGTGGCGAACACTGAAGCTTTCTTT. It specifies CASSWATVANTEAFF.